These T cell receptor beta chains were read from a single sample in a study of cytomegalovirus exposure and HLA in healthy donors. Some clones are missing from TCRdb's copy, which holds only in-frame ones; the method was immunoSEQ multiplex PCR. Among 140,000 to 150,000 clones, roughly 78% were seen once, and the ten largest hold 2.5% to 3%. The sequenced sample consisted of PBMCs. The source is a female donor in good health and CMV-seronegative. The CDR3 runs from the conserved cysteine through the conserved F or W. The order of the fields is clone size, D gene, J gene, CDR3 length, V gene, CDR3 protein, CDR3 DNA. The D gene is left open where the match is weak. Part of the rows lack a size; the others show once, few, many or a class for expanded clones.

clone_size: -; d_call: TRBD2; j_call: TRBJ2-7; cdr3_length: 17; v_call: TRBV5-4; cdr3_aa: CASSLANSASGTYEQYF; cdr3_nt: TGTGCCAGCAGCTTGGCCAACTCGGCTAGCGGGACCTACGAGCAGTACTTC
clone_size: few; d_call: TRBD1; j_call: TRBJ1-5; cdr3_length: 13; v_call: TRBV30; cdr3_aa: CAWGTGLMQPQHF; cdr3_nt: TGTGCCTGGGGGACAGGGTTAATGCAGCCCCAGCATTTT
clone_size: -; d_call: -; j_call: TRBJ1-2; cdr3_length: 14; v_call: TRBV4-1; cdr3_aa: CASSQDQGLYGYTF; cdr3_nt: TGCGCCAGCAGCCAAGATCAGGGACTTTATGGCTACACCTTC
clone_size: -; d_call: TRBD1; j_call: TRBJ2-7; cdr3_length: 15; v_call: TRBV28; cdr3_aa: CASSPSGQGAHEQYF; cdr3_nt: TGTGCCAGCAGTCCCTCGGGACAGGGGGCGCATGAGCAGTACTTC
clone_size: -; d_call: -; j_call: TRBJ2-5; cdr3_length: 12; v_call: TRBV11-2; cdr3_aa: CASSLEAETQYF; cdr3_nt: TGTGCCAGCAGCTTAGAAGCTGAGACCCAGTACTTC
clone_size: -; d_call: TRBD1; j_call: TRBJ1-5; cdr3_length: 15; v_call: TRBV9; cdr3_aa: CASSVGGTADQPQHF; cdr3_nt: TGTGCCAGCAGCGTTGGGGGGACAGCTGATCAGCCCCAGCATTTT
clone_size: -; d_call: TRBD2; j_call: TRBJ2-5; cdr3_length: 15; v_call: TRBV14; cdr3_aa: CASSQGELALETQYF; cdr3_nt: TGTGCCAGCAGCCAAGGGGAACTAGCGCTGGAGACCCAGTACTTC
clone_size: -; d_call: -; j_call: TRBJ1-3; cdr3_length: 11; v_call: TRBV30; cdr3_aa: CAWRQGNTIYF; cdr3_nt: TGTGCCTGGAGGCAGGGAAACACCATATATTTT
clone_size: -; d_call: -; j_call: TRBJ2-7; cdr3_length: 14; v_call: TRBV2; cdr3_aa: CATEPQVNFYEQYF; cdr3_nt: TGTGCCACCGAACCCCAGGTGAACTTCTACGAGCAGTACTTC
clone_size: -; d_call: -; j_call: TRBJ2-2; cdr3_length: 12; v_call: TRBV5-6; cdr3_aa: CASSSVVRELFF; cdr3_nt: TGTGCCAGCAGCTCAGTGGTTCGGGAGCTGTTTTTT
clone_size: -; d_call: -; j_call: TRBJ1-2; cdr3_length: 13; v_call: TRBV7-2; cdr3_aa: CASSLRTANGYTF; cdr3_nt: TGTGCCAGCAGCTTACGGACAGCGAATGGCTACACCTTC
clone_size: -; d_call: -; j_call: TRBJ2-3; cdr3_length: 15; v_call: TRBV28; cdr3_aa: CASSGGVQYTDTQYF; cdr3_nt: TGTGCCAGCAGTGGAGGCGTACAGTACACAGATACGCAGTATTTT
clone_size: -; d_call: -; j_call: TRBJ2-7; cdr3_length: 14; v_call: TRBV28; cdr3_aa: CASSSTGWTYEQYF; cdr3_nt: TGTGCCAGCAGTTCCACGGGGTGGACCTACGAGCAGTACTTC
clone_size: once; d_call: TRBD2; j_call: TRBJ2-1; cdr3_length: 18; v_call: TRBV5-1; cdr3_aa: CASTLWGSGGYSYNEQFF; cdr3_nt: TGCGCCAGCACCCTTTGGGGGAGCGGGGGCTACTCCTACAATGAGCAGTTCTTC
clone_size: -; d_call: TRBD2; j_call: TRBJ2-2; cdr3_length: 15; v_call: TRBV19; cdr3_aa: CASSVRRGDTGELFF; cdr3_nt: TGTGCCAGTAGTGTACGGCGGGGGGACACCGGGGAGCTGTTTTTT
clone_size: medium-sized; d_call: TRBD2; j_call: TRBJ2-7; cdr3_length: 15; v_call: TRBV4-2; cdr3_aa: CASSQASGGSYEQYF; cdr3_nt: TGTGCCAGCAGCCAAGCCAGCGGGGGTTCCTACGAGCAGTACTTC
clone_size: once; d_call: TRBD1; j_call: TRBJ2-7; cdr3_length: 11; v_call: TRBV29-1; cdr3_aa: CSARQGHEQYF; cdr3_nt: TGCAGCGCCCGACAGGGCCACGAGCAGTACTTC
clone_size: -; d_call: -; j_call: TRBJ2-2; cdr3_length: 15; v_call: TRBV11-2; cdr3_aa: CASSLSSQFTGELFF; cdr3_nt: TGTGCCAGCAGCTTAAGTTCCCAGTTTACCGGGGAGCTGTTTTTT
clone_size: -; d_call: -; j_call: TRBJ2-3; cdr3_length: 14; v_call: TRBV5-1; cdr3_aa: CASRTTAYTDTQYF; cdr3_nt: TGCGCCAGCAGGACGACTGCCTACACAGATACGCAGTATTTT
clone_size: -; d_call: -; j_call: TRBJ2-7; cdr3_length: 15; v_call: TRBV6-1; cdr3_aa: CASSEATGSFYEQYF; cdr3_nt: TGTGCCAGCAGTGAAGCTACAGGCTCCTTCTACGAGCAGTACTTC
clone_size: -; d_call: TRBD2; j_call: TRBJ2-3; cdr3_length: 15; v_call: TRBV27; cdr3_aa: CASSPLQGLGDTQYF; cdr3_nt: TGTGCCAGCAGTCCGCTCCAGGGACTAGGAGATACGCAGTATTTT
clone_size: -; d_call: TRBD1; j_call: TRBJ1-1; cdr3_length: 15; v_call: TRBV19; cdr3_aa: CASSAGTGGVAEAFF; cdr3_nt: TGTGCCAGTAGTGCCGGGACAGGGGGCGTCGCTGAAGCTTTCTTT
clone_size: -; d_call: TRBD2; j_call: TRBJ2-1; cdr3_length: 16; v_call: TRBV5-1; cdr3_aa: CASSLEGRGGRGEQFF; cdr3_nt: TGCGCCAGCAGCTTGGAGGGACGGGGGGGCCGTGGTGAGCAGTTCTTC
clone_size: few; d_call: -; j_call: TRBJ2-7; cdr3_length: 13; v_call: TRBV27; cdr3_aa: CASSQSGSYEQYF; cdr3_nt: TGTGCCAGCAGCCAGTCCGGGTCCTACGAGCAGTACTTC
clone_size: -; d_call: -; j_call: TRBJ1-6; cdr3_length: 13; v_call: TRBV5-1; cdr3_aa: CASSLGGGSPLHF; cdr3_nt: TGCGCCAGCAGCTTGGGGGGAGGCTCACCCCTCCACTTT
clone_size: -; d_call: TRBD1; j_call: TRBJ2-2; cdr3_length: 14; v_call: TRBV5-1; cdr3_aa: CASSFPTGTGELFF; cdr3_nt: TGCGCCAGCAGCTTTCCGACAGGGACCGGGGAGCTGTTTTTT
clone_size: -; d_call: TRBD1; j_call: TRBJ2-2; cdr3_length: 16; v_call: TRBV7-2; cdr3_aa: CASSTDRGLNTGELFF; cdr3_nt: TGTGCCAGCAGCACAGACAGGGGGCTGAACACCGGGGAGCTGTTTTTT
clone_size: -; d_call: TRBD1; j_call: TRBJ1-2; cdr3_length: 14; v_call: TRBV2; cdr3_aa: CASSETLGTGTYTF; cdr3_nt: TGTGCCAGCAGTGAGACCCTCGGGACAGGAACCTACACCTTC
clone_size: once; d_call: -; j_call: TRBJ1-4; cdr3_length: 15; v_call: TRBV28; cdr3_aa: CASSLWEQGREKLFF; cdr3_nt: TGTGCCAGCAGTTTATGGGAACAGGGTAGGGAAAAACTGTTTTTT
clone_size: -; d_call: TRBD2; j_call: TRBJ2-1; cdr3_length: 15; v_call: TRBV6-1; cdr3_aa: CASAKSGGRGNEQFF; cdr3_nt: TGTGCCAGTGCCAAAAGCGGGGGGAGAGGCAATGAGCAGTTCTTC
clone_size: -; d_call: -; j_call: TRBJ2-1; cdr3_length: 13; v_call: TRBV15; cdr3_aa: CATSRDRGDEQFF; cdr3_nt: TGTGCCACCAGCAGAGATCGGGGAGATGAGCAGTTCTTC
clone_size: -; d_call: TRBD1; j_call: TRBJ1-1; cdr3_length: 15; v_call: TRBV7-2; cdr3_aa: CASTIAGTGRTEAFF; cdr3_nt: TGTGCCAGCACCATCGCCGGGACAGGGAGGACTGAAGCTTTCTTT
clone_size: -; d_call: -; j_call: TRBJ2-7; cdr3_length: 15; v_call: TRBV7-9; cdr3_aa: CASSSGLQGSYEQYF; cdr3_nt: TGTGCCAGCAGCTCGGGTTTACAGGGTTCCTACGAGCAGTACTTC
clone_size: -; d_call: -; j_call: TRBJ1-5; cdr3_length: 13; v_call: TRBV27; cdr3_aa: CASSFGGSQPQHF; cdr3_nt: TGTGCCAGCAGTTTTGGGGGGAGCCAGCCCCAGCATTTT
clone_size: -; d_call: TRBD1; j_call: TRBJ1-5; cdr3_length: 15; v_call: TRBV28; cdr3_aa: CASSLGQGASQPQHF; cdr3_nt: TGTGCCAGCAGTTTAGGGCAGGGGGCGAGTCAGCCCCAGCATTTT
clone_size: -; d_call: -; j_call: TRBJ1-2; cdr3_length: 15; v_call: TRBV14; cdr3_aa: CASSQTQQPHYGYTF; cdr3_nt: TGTGCCAGCAGCCAAACCCAACAGCCCCACTATGGCTACACCTTC
clone_size: -; d_call: TRBD1; j_call: TRBJ2-3; cdr3_length: 13; v_call: TRBV29-1; cdr3_aa: CSAPGQGADTQYF; cdr3_nt: TGCAGCGCTCCGGGACAGGGGGCAGATACGCAGTATTTT
clone_size: once; d_call: -; j_call: TRBJ1-1; cdr3_length: 15; v_call: TRBV11-1; cdr3_aa: CASSPEGVWTTEAFF; cdr3_nt: TGTGCCAGCAGCCCAGAGGGGGTATGGACCACTGAAGCTTTCTTT
clone_size: -; d_call: -; j_call: TRBJ1-2; cdr3_length: 19; v_call: TRBV7-2; cdr3_aa: CASSFGSPGAGGRSNGYTF; cdr3_nt: TGTGCCAGCAGCTTTGGGAGTCCCGGTGCGGGGGGTAGGTCAAATGGCTACACCTTC
clone_size: -; d_call: -; j_call: TRBJ2-7; cdr3_length: 13; v_call: TRBV28; cdr3_aa: CASRRAGWDEQYF; cdr3_nt: TGTGCCAGCAGGAGGGCGGGATGGGACGAGCAGTACTTC
clone_size: few; d_call: -; j_call: TRBJ2-7; cdr3_length: 14; v_call: TRBV5-1; cdr3_aa: CASSLAGRPYEQYF; cdr3_nt: TGCGCCAGCAGCTTGGCAGGGCGACCCTACGAGCAGTACTTC